The 3 T cell receptor beta chains below were found in one sample sequenced in a study of blood T cell repertoires in COVID-19. Data came from immunoSEQ multiplex PCR; TCRdb stores just in-frame clones and leaves some out. The sample records hundreds of thousands of clones, 86% being singletons. Sequencing was performed on peripheral blood. Every receptor here comes from a woman in her twenties or thirties with active or convalescent COVID-19.

V is TRBV9 and J is TRBJ2-1; 7 bases match TRBD2. The length of the CDR3 is 18 residues. CDR1 and CDR2 (germline): SGDLS, YYNGEE. The V gene end was trimmed by 0 bases and the J gene end by 0 bases; junction bases not matched to a gene: 9. CDR3 amino acids: CASSVAHGGGSSYNEQFF. CDR3 in DNA: TGTGCCAGCAGCGTAGCCCATGGGGGGGGAAGCTCCTACAATGAGCAGTTCTTC.

The chain combines TRBV7-7 with TRBJ2-1, with TRBD2 as a possible D gene (6 bases). From germline, CDR1 is SSHAT and CDR2 FNYEAQ (reference sequence). The ends were cut back, 3 bases at V and 6 bases at J, with 12 bases in the middle. The CDR3 length is 14 residues. CDR3 coding DNA: TGTGCCAGCAGCTTGGACGGAGCGGGCAATGAGCAGTTCTTC. Protein: CASSLDGAGNEQFF.

About this clone itself: Other nucleotide sequences in the sample specify the same CDR3. This chain uses TRBV29-1 with TRBJ1-2; maybe TRBD1 (5 bases). The length of the CDR3 is 12 residues. The germline V gene encodes CDR1 SQVTM and CDR2 ANQGSEA. The V end lost 6 bases, the J end lost 0 bases, and 8 bases lay between the germline ends. CDR3 nucleotides: TGCAGCGTGGGGGACTCTAACTATGGCTACACCTTC. This encodes CSVGDSNYGYTF.